The 21 T cell receptor beta chains presented below share a single source sample, sequenced in a study of blood T cell repertoires in COVID-19 (dated by TCRdb to about 2020). The receptor library was made with the immunoSEQ multiplex PCR assay. The immuneACCESS repertoire file appears here via TCRdb, limited to in-frame rearrangements. These files lack a portion of the clones; in checked studies, under half of the deficit traces to unresolved V genes, and the cause of the others is not known. The sample table lists about 110,000 clones, approximately 88% of them with a count of one. The top ten constitute under 7% of the sample. Sequenced input: peripheral blood. These receptors came from a man in his fifties with active or convalescent COVID-19.

This sequence joins TRBV30 and TRBJ1-2; tentative D call: TRBD1 (5 bases). Germline assignment: CDR1 GTSNPN and CDR2 SVGIG (reference sequence). The germline V and J ends were trimmed by 0 bases and 3 bases, with 5 bases remaining between them. The CDR3 spans 12 residues. CDR3 in amino acids: CAWSVGDYGYTF. In DNA form, the CDR3 reads TGTGCCTGGAGTGTAGGGGACTATGGCTACACCTTC.

The J gene is TRBJ2-2, the V gene TRBV24-1, with 8 nucleotides matching TRBD2. Germline CDR1 KGHDR, CDR2 SFDVKD. The CDR3 loop spans 16 amino acids. V gave up 4 bases and J gave up 7 bases; unmatched junction bases: 10. This CDR3 reads CATSDKAGVGIGELFF. CDR3 DNA sequence: TGTGCCACCAGTGACAAAGCGGGAGTGGGGATCGGGGAGCTGTTTTTT.

This sequence joins TRBV4-1 and TRBJ1-4; 7 nucleotides agree with TRBD1. Trimming at V came to 5 bases and at J to 0 bases, leaving 6 bases not matched to a gene. This CDR3 region has 16 residues. Looked up from germline, CDR1 is MGHRA and CDR2 is YSYEKL. CDR3 in amino acids: CASSKGGGTTNEKLFF. As DNA, the CDR3 is TGCGCCAGCAGCAAAGGGGGCGGGACAACTAATGAAAAACTGTTTTTT.

This chain links TRBV25-1 with TRBJ2-2; D is possibly TRBD2 (5 bases). Looked up from germline, CDR1 is MGHDK and CDR2 is SYGVNS. The length of the CDR3 is 15 residues. V gave up 2 bases and J gave up 4 bases, with 11 bases separating them. The CDR3 nucleotides read TGTGCCAGCAGTGAAGAGGGTTCCCCCACCGGGGAGCTGTTTTTT. It encodes CASSEEGSPTGELFF.

The V and J genes are TRBV10-3 and TRBJ2-6; TRBD1 matches at 9 bases. The CDR3 has 17 amino acids. Germline V gene sequence: CDR1 ENHRY, CDR2 SYGVKD. After removal of 3 bases from V and 0 bases from J, the junction contained 3 bases not matched to a gene. The CDR3 loop is CAISDGQGFSGANVLTF. DNA of the CDR3: TGTGCCATCAGTGACGGACAGGGGTTCTCTGGGGCCAACGTCCTGACTTTC.

The chain links TRBV7-9 to TRBJ1-5; D is possibly TRBD1 (6 bases). This CDR3 comprises 17 residues. Germline loops: CDR1 SEHNR, CDR2 FQNEAQ (reference sequence). The germline V and J ends were trimmed by 4 bases and 4 bases, with 20 bases remaining between them. CDR3 protein: CASSSTNQGSLNQPQHF. The CDR3 bases are TGTGCCAGCAGCTCAACCAACCAGGGGTCCCTAAATCAGCCCCAGCATTTT.

The genes are TRBV5-1 and TRBJ1-1; maybe TRBD1 (5 bases). CDR1 is SGHRS and CDR2 is YFSETQ in the germline V gene. V was cut by 4 bases and J by 6 bases, with 16 bases left in between. The CDR3 has 14 amino acids. CDR3 bases: TGCGCCAGCAGCATCGTGGAGGGGATAGCTGAAGCTTTCTTT. Its translation: CASSIVEGIAEAFF. Based on the CDR3 plus reference TRBV5-1 and TRBJ1-1, the full variable domain is KAGVTQTPRYLIKTRGQQVTLSCSPISGHRSVSWYQQTPGQGLQFLFEYFSETQRNKGNFPGRFSGRQFSNSRSEMNVSTLELGDSALYLCASSIVEGIAEAFFGQGTRLTVV.

The chain recombines TRBV4-3 with TRBJ1-1, with 9 bases fitting TRBD1. The V gene's germline CDR1 is LGHNA and CDR2 YSLEER. Germline trimming cut 1 base from V and 0 bases from J; bases unmatched to any gene: 3. The CDR3 contains 16 residues. The CDR3 DNA is TGCGCCAGCAGCCAAGGGACAGGGGCACTGAACACTGAAGCTTTCTTT. Translated: CASSQGTGALNTEAFF.

The chain uses TRBV18 and TRBJ2-2; 7 nucleotides line up with TRBD1. Germline CDR1 is KGHSH and CDR2 is LQKENI. Trimming cost V 5 bases and J 4 bases; bases outside gene matches: 10. The length of the CDR3 is 16 residues. DNA of the CDR3: TGTGCCAGCTCAGTTCGACAGGGAATAAGCACCGGGGAGCTGTTTTTT. Translated: CASSVRQGISTGELFF.

Written as DNA, the CDR3 is TGTGCCAGCAGCTTTGACAGGGGGGAGCAGCCCCAGCATTTT. It encodes CASSFDRGEQPQHF. This chain connects TRBV6-5 to TRBJ1-5; 9 nucleotides match TRBD1. V dropped 6 bases and J dropped 7; count of bases not matched to a gene: 7. The CDR3 runs 14 residues. Germline CDR1 reads MNHEY; CDR2 reads SVGAGI.

The CDR3 bases are TGTGCCAGCAGCCCTGACAGGGGGCCTGGCTACACCTTC. Residues: CASSPDRGPGYTF. The chain couples TRBV7-2 to TRBJ1-2; TRBD1 agrees at 10 bases. Germline values: CDR1 SGHTA, CDR2 FQGNSA. Trimming took 5 bases from V and 7 from J; bases not matched to a gene: 4. The CDR3 spans 13 residues.

The chain combines TRBV6-5 with TRBJ1-4; TRBD1 matches at 7 bases. This CDR3 is 15 amino acids long. V shed 6 bases and J 6 bases; nucleotides not matched to a gene: 10. Germline V gene lookup returns CDR1 MNHEY and CDR2 SVGAGI. DNA for the CDR3: TGTGCCAGCAGGATTACAGGGGCCCTGGATGAAAAACTGTTTTTT. Translated, it gives CASRITGALDEKLFF.

The rearrangement joins TRBV5-1 to TRBJ2-7; 7 nucleotides line up with TRBD1. This CDR3 contains 16 residues. Per the germline V gene, CDR1 is SGHRS and CDR2 is YFSETQ. V dropped 0 bases and J dropped 3; count of bases not matched to a gene: 9. DNA for the CDR3: TGCGCCAGCAGCTTGGTTAGGGACAGACTCAACTACGAGCAGTACTTC. It specifies CASSLVRDRLNYEQYF.

For the CDR3, the DNA is TGCAGCGTTGAACAGGGTGGAGCTTTCTTT. Translated, it gives CSVEQGGAFF. The chain carries TRBV29-1 and TRBJ1-1; tentatively, D is TRBD1 (5 bases). V lost 2 bases and J 10 bases, leaving 8 bases between the germline ends. This CDR3 contains 10 residues. CDR1 is SQVTM, CDR2 ANQGSEA, per germline.

The chain is built from TRBV5-1 and TRBJ2-7; 13 bases line up with TRBD2. Germline V lookup: CDR1 SGHRS, CDR2 YFSETQ. The length of the CDR3 is 15 residues. J gave up 7 bases and V 4 bases, and 8 bases lay outside the gene matches. CDR3 sequence: CASSEEGLAGREQYF. CDR3 bases: TGCGCCAGCAGCGAGGAGGGACTAGCGGGGAGAGAGCAGTACTTC.

The CDR3: CASSLAPPSVDTQYF. The CDR3 DNA is TGCGCCAGCAGCTTGGCCCCCCCTTCCGTGGATACGCAGTATTTT. The chain is built from TRBV5-1 and TRBJ2-3; D is unresolved. This CDR3 is 15 amino acids long. CDR1 is SGHRS, CDR2 YFSETQ, per germline. Trimming took off 0 bases at V and 6 bases at J, with 14 bases between the two ends.

The chain is built from TRBV14 and TRBJ1-1; D unclear. V was shortened by 1 base and J by 3 bases, with 6 bases between the two germline ends. There are 13 residues in the CDR3. CDR1 and CDR2 from the germline V gene are SGHDN and FVKESK. The CDR3 sequence is CASSQGRYTEAFF. The CDR3 region has the DNA TGTGCCAGCAGCCAAGGTCGTTACACTGAAGCTTTCTTT.

V and J are TRBV7-9 and TRBJ1-6; 8 positions agree with TRBD1. V shed 5 bases and J 3 bases; nucleotides not matched to a gene: 12. The CDR3 sequence is 18 residues long. The germline V gene has CDR1 SEHNR and CDR2 FQNEAQ (reference sequence). In DNA form, the CDR3 reads TGTGCCAGCAGCCCAGGGCGGACAGGGACTCTCTATAATTCACCCCTCCACTTT. Amino acids: CASSPGRTGTLYNSPLHF.

The genes are TRBV10-1 and TRBJ2-1, with a weak D call TRBD2 (6 bases). The V gene's germline CDR1 is WNHNN and CDR2 SYGVQD (reference sequence). The CDR3 is made up of 13 amino acids. Between the trimmed V and J ends, which lost 6 bases and 8 bases, there was a span of 14 bases. CDR3 DNA: TGCGCCAGCAGCCACCCGGGGGAGGATGAGCAGTTCTTC. It specifies CASSHPGEDEQFF.

This clone was detected once. The chain has TRBV9 and TRBJ2-1; 7 nucleotides match TRBD2. The CDR3 loop spans 14 amino acids. J lost 6 bases, V lost 4 bases, and 7 bases had no gene match. In germline, CDR1 is SGDLS, CDR2 YYNGEE. The CDR3 loop reads CASSREGEGNEQFF. CDR3 bases: TGTGCCAGCAGCAGAGAAGGGGAGGGCAATGAGCAGTTCTTC.

The CDR3 DNA is TGTGCCAGCAGCCCCGGGATTGCGAACACTGAAGCTTTCTTT. Protein sequence: CASSPGIANTEAFF. This chain joins TRBV11-2 and TRBJ1-1; D not resolved. V was pared by 5 bases and J by 1 base, with 11 bases between. The CDR3 loop spans 14 amino acids. In germline, CDR1 is SGHAT, CDR2 FQNNGV.